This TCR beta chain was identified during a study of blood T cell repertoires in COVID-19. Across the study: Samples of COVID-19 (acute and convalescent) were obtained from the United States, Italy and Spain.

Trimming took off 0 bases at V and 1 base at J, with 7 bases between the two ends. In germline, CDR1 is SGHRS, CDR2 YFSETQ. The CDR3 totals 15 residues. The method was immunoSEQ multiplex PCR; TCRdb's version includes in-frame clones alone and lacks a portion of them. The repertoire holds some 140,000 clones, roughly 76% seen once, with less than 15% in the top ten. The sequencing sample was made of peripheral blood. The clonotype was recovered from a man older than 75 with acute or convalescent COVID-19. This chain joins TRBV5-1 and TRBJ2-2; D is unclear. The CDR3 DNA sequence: TGCGCCAGCAGCTTGGCTCAGGAGAACACCGGGGAGCTGTTTTTT. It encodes CASSLAQENTGELFF. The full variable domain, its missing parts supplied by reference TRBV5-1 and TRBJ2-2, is KAGVTQTPRYLIKTRGQQVTLSCSPISGHRSVSWYQQTPGQGLQFLFEYFSETQRNKGNFPGRFSGRQFSNSRSEMNVSTLELGDSALYLCASSLAQENTGELFFGEGSRLTVL.